This T cell receptor (beta chain) was sequenced for a study of cytomegalovirus exposure and HLA in healthy donors. Use of 60 Vbeta and 13 Jbeta primers characterized the PCR. TCRdb's table, derived via immunoSEQ multiplex PCR, lists solely in-frame clones and lacks some. The sample lists 130,000 or so clones, approximately 74% occurring once. This CDR3 contains 14 residues. Germline V CDR1 and CDR2: SGHRS, YFSETQ. The V segment lost 4 bases and the J segment 3 bases; nucleotides outside the gene matches: 2. Material: PBMCs. The TCR was taken from a man aged 18 to 29 in good health and CMV-seropositive. The rearrangement links TRBV5-1 to TRBJ2-7; 12 bases fit TRBD2. DNA of the CDR3: TGCGCCAGCAGCCTAGCGGGGGGGTACTACGAGCAGTACTTC. Protein sequence: CASSLAGGYYEQYF.